The 14 T cell receptor beta chains listed next were all sequenced from one sample in a study of blood T cells in healthy people across ages. A second roughly 7 to 11 cycle PCR used barcoded and J-beta primers. TCRdb fed the 5' RACE reads into MiXCR, producing one record per CDR3 protein. The sample lists over 950,000 distinct CDR3 sequences, roughly 50% occurring once. Sequenced: blood. All receptors derive from a woman in her fifties or sixties in good health.

This clonotype was seen once. The chain combines TRBV12-3 or TRBV12-4 with TRBJ2-7; the match to TRBD1 covers 11 bases. The CDR3 has 14 amino acids. Trimming cost V 6 bases and J 6 bases; bases outside gene matches: 7. The CDR3 loop is CASREPGTGGEQYF. CDR3 sequence (DNA): TGTGCCAGCAGGGAACCCGGGACAGGGGGCGAGCAGTACTTC.

Only one count was recorded for this clonotype. The genes are TRBV4-2 and TRBJ2-2; weak D call: TRBD1 (6 bases). Germline V gene lookup returns CDR1 LGHNA and CDR2 YNFKEQ. There are 20 residues in the CDR3. The V end was cut by 5 bases, the J end by 2 bases, with 27 bases between. The CDR3 here is CASSFTWGAGRGQNTGELFF. In DNA form, the CDR3 reads TGTGCCAGCAGCTTTACATGGGGTGCAGGCAGGGGCCAAAACACCGGGGAGCTGTTTTTT.

The CDR3 sequence is CAISREAREQYF. In DNA form, the CDR3 reads TGTGCCATCAGTCGGGAGGCTAGGGAGCAGTACTTC. The chain combines TRBV10-3 with TRBJ2-7, with 7 bases aligning to TRBD2. The germline gives CDR1 ENHRY, CDR2 SYGVKD. Losses at the gene ends were 5 bases for V and 7 bases for J; bases not matched to a gene: 5. This CDR3 spans 12 amino acids.

The chain joins TRBV28 to TRBJ2-3; D is unclear. The CDR3 runs 13 residues. The V end was cut by 3 bases, the J end by 2 bases, with 6 bases between. CDR1 is MDHEN and CDR2 is SYDVKM in the germline V gene. The CDR3: CASSLPITDTQYF. The CDR3 DNA reads TGTGCCAGCAGTTTGCCTATCACAGATACGCAGTATTTT.

The chain has TRBV7-2 and TRBJ2-3, with 9 bases matching TRBD1. This CDR3 has 14 residues. Germline V gene sequence: CDR1 SGHTA, CDR2 FQGNSA. The J segment lost 2 bases and the V segment lost 5 bases, leaving 2 bases of the junction unmatched. The CDR3 sequence is CASSGTGITDTQYF. The DNA for the CDR3 is TGTGCCAGCAGCGGGACAGGGATCACAGATACGCAGTATTTT.

V gene TRBV20-1 combines with J gene TRBJ2-3; 10 nucleotides agree with TRBD2. The CDR3 has 16 residues. V lost 1 base, J lost 6 bases, and 10 bases stayed unmatched. Germline V gives CDR1 DFQATT, CDR2 SNEGSKA (reference sequence). Here the CDR3 DNA reads TGCAGTGCTAGAGTTGGCCTAGCGGGAGTAAGCGATACGCAGTATTTT. This translates into CSARVGLAGVSDTQYF.

This rearrangement joins TRBV11-2 to TRBJ2-5, with D tentatively TRBD1 or TRBD2 (5 bases each). Trimming took 1 base from V and 1 from J, leaving 19 bases between them. CDR3 length: 18 residues. The germline CDR1 and CDR2 sequences are SGHAT and FQNNGV. Written as DNA, the CDR3 is TGTGCCAGCAGCTTAGGGGGGATCGGGGATGGGCTCCAAGAGACCCAGTACTTC. Its translation is CASSLGGIGDGLQETQYF.

The CDR3 spells CASSLALAGEVDTQYF. DNA of the CDR3: TGTGCCAGCAGCTTAGCGCTAGCGGGAGAGGTGGATACGCAGTATTTT. V and J are TRBV7-2 and TRBJ2-3, with 10 bases matching TRBD2. Germline V CDR1 and CDR2: SGHTA, FQGNSA. This CDR3 spans 16 amino acids. V lost 0 bases, J lost 6 bases, and 6 bases stayed unmatched.

This clonotype occurred a few times. The chain has TRBV15 and TRBJ2-5; D may be TRBD1 or TRBD2 (6 bases each). The V end was cut by 0 bases, the J end by 4 bases, with 9 bases between. This CDR3 has 14 amino acids. CDR1 LNHNV and CDR2 YYDKDF come from the germline V gene (reference sequence). The CDR3 region has the DNA TGTGCCACCAGCAGAGATCCGGGGGCAGAGACCCAGTACTTC. Residues: CATSRDPGAETQYF.

This sequence joins TRBV29-1 and TRBJ1-4; D uncertain. Germline CDR1 and CDR2: SQVTM and ANQGSEA. V gave up 7 bases and J gave up 5 bases, with 11 bases separating them. The CDR3 has 12 amino acids. The CDR3 nucleotides read TGCAGCGCTGCAACCACGAATGAAAAACTGTTTTTT. Translated: CSAATTNEKLFF. Supplemented by reference TRBV29-1 and TRBJ1-4, the full variable domain reads SAVISQKPSRDICQRGTSLTIQCQVDSQVTMMFWYRQQPGQSLTLIATANQGSEATYESGFVIDKFPISRPNLTFSTLTVSNMSPEDSSIYLCSAATTNEKLFFGSGTQLSVL.

The J gene is TRBJ2-5, the V gene TRBV20-1; TRBD2 aligns across 11 bases. V lost 4 bases and J lost 3; bases outside the gene matches: 4. Germline CDR1 is DFQATT and CDR2 is SNEGSKA (reference sequence). The CDR3 covers 14 residues. The CDR3 protein is CSAIGTSGKETQYF. Here the CDR3 DNA reads TGCAGTGCTATAGGGACTAGCGGTAAAGAGACCCAGTACTTC.

In its sample, this clonotype was seen once. The chain joins TRBV12-3 or TRBV12-4 to TRBJ2-1, with TRBD1 matching over 9 bases. The CDR3 is made up of 15 amino acids. J gave up 8 bases and V 6 bases, and 11 bases lay outside the gene matches. Here the CDR3 reads CASRRRQGVGDEQFF. The CDR3 bases are TGTGCCAGCAGGCGCAGACAGGGGGTGGGGGATGAGCAGTTCTTC.

This chain joins TRBV2 and TRBJ2-7; a weak D match, TRBD1 (6 bases). The germline V gene has CDR1 SNHLY and CDR2 FYNNEI. The V end lost 4 bases, the J end lost 9 bases, and 10 bases lay between the germline ends. The CDR3 spans 11 residues. In DNA, the CDR3 is TGTGCCAGCAGTGGGGGACAACTGCAGTACTTC. Residues: CASSGGQLQYF.

The DNA for the CDR3 is TGTGCCAGCAGTAATACAGCTAACTATGGCTACACCTTC. Encoded protein: CASSNTANYGYTF. The V and J genes are TRBV6-2 or TRBV6-3 and TRBJ1-2; D is ambiguous. There are 13 residues in the CDR3. The V end was cut by 5 bases, the J end by 0 bases, with 7 bases between. Germline V lookup: CDR1 MNHEY, CDR2 SVGEGT.